This record covers a single T cell receptor (beta chain). The antigen remains unidentified. This specimen comes from a study of cytomegalovirus exposure and HLA in healthy donors. Study-level points and caveats: Cytomegalovirus association was listed for approximately 150 TCR beta chains. There were some public TCRs occurring in many donors, but most TCR sequences were rare. It was reported that the classifier diagnosed cytomegalovirus status with high specificity and sensitivity in both the original and validation cohorts.

Clones were read by immunoSEQ multiplex PCR, and TCRdb kept only the in-frame ones, dropping some. The data show more than 95,000 clones, roughly nine tenths seen once. Germline lookup yields CDR1 SEHNR and CDR2 FQNEAQ (reference sequence). This CDR3 spans 11 amino acids. Trimming shortened V by 3 bases and J by 9 bases, and 6 bases separated the two germline ends. The J gene is TRBJ2-1, the V gene TRBV7-9, with a tentative D call TRBD1 (5 bases). The sequenced material came from PBMCs. The TCR sequence derives from a woman between 18 and 30 years old in good health and CMV-seropositive. The DNA for the CDR3 is TGTGCCAGCAGCTTTGGGGCTGAGCAGTTCTTC. This codes for CASSFGAEQFF.